The 22 T cell receptor beta chains below were found in one sample sequenced in a study of PD-1 blockade in classical Hodgkin lymphoma. The method was immunoSEQ multiplex PCR; TCRdb's version includes in-frame clones alone and lacks a portion of them. The sample includes 15,000 or so clones, about four fifths of them seen just once. The sample's time point: newly diagnosed, previously untreated cHL patient sample. Sequenced: peripheral blood mononuclear cells (PBMCs). The receptors here all came from a human donor with classical Hodgkin lymphoma.

V and J are TRBV5-4 and TRBJ2-7; 9 positions agree with TRBD2. V was pared by 0 bases and J by 8 bases, with 9 bases of the junction left unmatched. Germline values: CDR1 SGHNT, CDR2 YYREEE (reference sequence). This CDR3 comprises 15 residues. In nucleotides, the CDR3 is TGTGCCAGCAGCTTGGTGGCTAGCGGGGCCAGCCAGCAGTACTTC. This codes for CASSLVASGASQQYF.

The chain combines TRBV10-3 with TRBJ1-1, with a weak D call TRBD1 (5 bases). Trimming removed 8 bases at V and 2 bases at J, with 9 bases between. This CDR3 is 12 amino acids long. The germline CDR1 and CDR2 sequences are ENHRY and SYGVKD. The CDR3 DNA reads as TGTGCCATCTCGGGACGCAACACTGAAGCTTTCTTT. It translates to CAISGRNTEAFF.

This clone was seen just once. V and J are TRBV6-4 and TRBJ2-1; 7 bases agree with TRBD2. CDR1 is MRHNA and CDR2 is SNTAGT in the germline V gene. The CDR3 length is 15 residues. V trimming: 2 bases; J trimming: 8 bases; junction bases outside the gene matches: 9. CDR3 coding DNA: TGTGCCAGCAGTGACGCGGCGGGAGATCCCCATGAGCAGTTCTTC. It encodes CASSDAAGDPHEQFF.

This clone occurred once. The CDR3 nucleotides read TGTGCCAGCAGCAAAAGGACGGAGCATAACACTGAAGCTTTCTTT. It encodes CASSKRTEHNTEAFF. The chain has TRBV7-8 and TRBJ1-1; no definite D call. The V and J ends lost 5 bases and 2 bases respectively, with 15 bases between them. The germline CDR1 and CDR2 sequences are SGHVS and FQNEAQ. There are 15 residues in the CDR3.

The V and J genes are TRBV7-9 and TRBJ2-7; D uncertain. Germline-derived CDR1 and CDR2 are SEHNR and FQNEAQ (reference sequence). V was cut by 2 bases and J by 3 bases, with 2 bases left in between. This CDR3 is built from 11 residues. The CDR3 coding sequence is TGTGCCAGCAGCTTAAGCTACGAGCAGTACTTC. Amino acids: CASSLSYEQYF.

The rearrangement links TRBV5-8 to TRBJ2-4, with TRBD1 matching over 11 bases. CDR1 is SGHTS, CDR2 YDEGEE, per germline. Trimming at V came to 4 bases and at J to 0 bases, leaving 3 bases not matched to a gene. The CDR3 runs 16 residues. The CDR3 region has the DNA TGTGCCAGCAGCACCGGGACAGGGGGAGCCAAAAACATTCAGTACTTC. Translated, it gives CASSTGTGGAKNIQYF.

V gene TRBV9 combines with J gene TRBJ1-3; D might be TRBD1 (5 bases). The V and J ends lost 3 bases and 1 base respectively, with 14 bases between them. In germline, CDR1 is SGDLS, CDR2 YYNGEE. This CDR3 spans 16 amino acids. The CDR3: CASSATQGSSGNTIYF. DNA for the CDR3: TGTGCCAGCAGCGCCACCCAGGGTTCGTCTGGAAACACCATATATTTT.

This sequence joins TRBV10-3 and TRBJ1-1, with a possible D match to TRBD1 (5 bases). CDR1 ENHRY and CDR2 SYGVKD come from the germline V gene. V lost 7 bases, J lost 2 bases, and 11 bases lay in between. The CDR3 extends over 13 amino acids. This CDR3 reads CAITSDRNTEAFF. CDR3 nucleotides: TGTGCCATCACCAGCGACAGAAACACTGAAGCTTTCTTT.

The V and J genes are TRBV6-1 and TRBJ1-5; no reliable D call. This CDR3 contains 13 residues. Germline loops: CDR1 MNHNS, CDR2 SASEGT. V was trimmed by 10 bases and J by 3 bases, leaving 13 bases between them. The CDR3 loop is CAIGEGPNQPQHF. Written as DNA, the CDR3 is TGTGCCATCGGTGAGGGCCCCAATCAGCCCCAGCATTTT.

The genes are TRBV6-5 and TRBJ2-7; D is undetermined. CDR3 size: 15 residues. Per germline, CDR1 MNHEY and CDR2 SVGAGI. V lost 0 bases and J 1 base, leaving 10 bases between the germline ends. The CDR3 loop reads CASSYSSTVSYEQYF. The CDR3 nucleotides are TGTGCCAGCAGTTACTCGAGTACCGTTTCCTACGAGCAGTACTTC.

The chain uses TRBV7-2 and TRBJ1-5; maybe TRBD1 (6 bases). CDR1 is SGHTA and CDR2 is FQGNSA in the germline V gene. V shed 1 base and J shed 12 bases, with 16 bases lying between them. This CDR3 has 14 amino acids. CDR3 amino acids: CASSLERSGDHQHF. The CDR3 nucleotides read TGTGCCAGCAGCTTAGAAAGGTCAGGGGATCACCAGCATTTT.

The J gene is TRBJ1-5, the V gene TRBV19; the match to TRBD1 covers 7 bases. This CDR3 comprises 15 residues. Trimming at V came to 6 bases and at J to 7 bases, leaving 12 bases not matched to a gene. Germline V gives CDR1 LNHDA, CDR2 SQIVND (reference sequence). CDR3 loop: CASSETTGLKQPQHF. The CDR3 nucleotides read TGTGCCAGTAGCGAAACGACAGGGTTAAAACAGCCCCAGCATTTT.

This clone has just one count. The chain uses TRBV6-7 and TRBJ1-2; unclear D gene. TRBV6-7 is given ORF status, its function remaining uncertain. Trimming took 8 bases from V and 2 from J, leaving 15 bases between them. The CDR3 sequence is 14 residues long. This chain's CDR3 is CASYQEQMNYGYTF. The CDR3 nucleotides are TGTGCCAGCTATCAAGAGCAGATGAACTATGGCTACACCTTC.

The genes are TRBV10-3 and TRBJ2-6; D is undetermined. Germline-derived CDR1 and CDR2 are ENHRY and SYGVKD. CDR3 length: 16 amino acids. Trimming cost V 2 bases and J 0 bases, with 8 bases left between them. Written as DNA, the CDR3 is TGTGCCATCAGTGAGAAAGGTCTCTCTGGGGCCAACGTCCTGACTTTC. Translating it yields CAISEKGLSGANVLTF.

This clone was counted only a few times. The chain combines TRBV6-4 with TRBJ1-6; D unresolved. V was shortened by 2 bases and J by 5 bases, with 4 bases between the two germline ends. Per the germline V gene, CDR1 is MRHNA and CDR2 is SNTAGT. The CDR3 covers 13 residues. For the CDR3, the DNA is TGTGCCAGCAGTGACAGGGATAATTCACCCCTCCACTTT. It encodes CASSDRDNSPLHF.

The chain joins TRBV6-1 to TRBJ2-1; 11 positions agree with TRBD2. CDR3 length equals 14 residues. Trimming at V came to 2 bases and at J to 13 bases, leaving 7 bases not matched to a gene. The germline V gene encodes CDR1 MNHNS and CDR2 SASEGT. The DNA of the CDR3 is TGTGCCAGCAGTGAATTGGGACTAGCGGCTTCCCAGTTCTTC. Residues: CASSELGLAASQFF.

The rearrangement links TRBV19 to TRBJ2-1; D perhaps matches TRBD1 (5 bases). CDR1 is LNHDA, CDR2 SQIVND, per germline (reference sequence). The CDR3 length is 14 residues. V dropped 1 base and J dropped 5 bases, with 9 bases sitting between them. CDR3: CASSIGGAHNEQFF. The CDR3 DNA follows: TGTGCCAGTAGTATAGGGGGCGCCCACAATGAGCAGTTCTTC.

This chain joins TRBV6-6 and TRBJ1-1; TRBD1 might be the D (5 bases). The CDR3 has 14 amino acids. CDR1 and CDR2 (germline): MNHNY, SVGAGI (reference sequence). The V gene lost 2 bases and the J gene lost 5 bases, with 12 bases spanning the gap. The CDR3 DNA follows: TGTGCCAGCAGTTACCGGGAGGGGAGAACTGAAGCTTTCTTT. This sequence encodes CASSYREGRTEAFF.

The gene calls are TRBV27 and TRBJ2-2, with 7 bases that match TRBD1. J was trimmed by 3 bases and V by 7 bases; bases with no gene match: 5. The CDR3 spans 14 residues. CDR1 is MNHEY and CDR2 is SMNVEV in the germline V gene (reference sequence). Here the CDR3 reads CASIGTAHTGELFF. The CDR3 bases are TGTGCCAGCATAGGGACAGCCCACACCGGGGAGCTGTTTTTT.

As DNA, the CDR3 is TGTGCCAGCAGCTTAGGGCCGGAAATAGCGGGAGGGACCGGGGAGCTGTTTTTT. It codes for CASSLGPEIAGGTGELFF. This rearrangement joins TRBV5-4 to TRBJ2-2, with 11 bases fitting TRBD2. This CDR3 comprises 18 residues. Germline V CDR1 and CDR2: SGHNT, YYREEE (reference sequence). V dropped 2 bases and J dropped 5; count of bases not matched to a gene: 11.

This chain links TRBV9 with TRBJ2-1; D gene uncertain. This CDR3 is 16 amino acids long. V lost 1 base, J lost 7 bases, and 18 bases lay in between. CDR1 and CDR2 from the germline V gene are SGDLS and YYNGEE. DNA for the CDR3: TGTGCCAGCAGCGTAACTGACGGAATACCCCGAAATGAGCAGTTCTTC. Its translation: CASSVTDGIPRNEQFF.

J is TRBJ1-2 and V is TRBV28, with D hard to call. V was cut by 9 bases and J by 6 bases, with 8 bases left in between. Germline V lookup: CDR1 MDHEN, CDR2 SYDVKM. The CDR3 contains 10 residues. This chain's CDR3 is CASRGDGYTF. DNA of the CDR3: TGTGCCAGTCGAGGTGATGGCTACACCTTC.